This is a list of T cell receptor beta chains from one sample in a study of Graves' ophthalmopathy and Graves' hyperthyroidism. TCRdb reprocessed the multiplex PCR reads with MiXCR, giving one entry per CDR3 protein. Of a few hundred thousand distinct CDR3 sequences in the sample, about 18% are singletons; the top ten hold 2.4%. The sample taken for sequencing was peripheral blood. These receptors all come from an adult woman with stable Graves' hyperthyroidism. The CDR3 runs from the conserved cysteine through the conserved F or W. D genes are given only for firm matches. Where a row states a size, it is once, few, many or the class of an expanded clone; other rows omit it.

TRBJ2-2 | . | TRBV12-3/TRBV12-4 | . | TGTGCCAGCAGTCCGAGCCTGAACACCGGGGAGCTGTTTTTT | CASSPSLNTGELFF
TRBJ1-2 | TRBD1 | TRBV29-1 | many | TGCAGCGTCCCCGCCATCGGGGGGACAGGGTTTGGCTACACCTTC | CSVPAIGGTGFGYTF
TRBJ2-5 | TRBD2 | TRBV4-1 | . | TGCGCCAGCAGCTTACAGCGGGAGGGCTCTCAAGAGACCCAGTACTTC | CASSLQREGSQETQYF
TRBJ2-7 | . | TRBV20-1 | many | TGCAGCGGGGGCAGGGCCGAGCAGTACTTC | CSGGRAEQYF
TRBJ2-6 | . | TRBV20-1 | many | TGCAGTGCCCGTGCTGGGGCCAACGTCCTGACTTTC | CSARAGANVLTF
TRBJ1-2 | TRBD1 | TRBV28 | many | TGTGCCAGCAGTGTGACAGGGTCAGGGCCCTATGGCTACACCTTC | CASSVTGSGPYGYTF
TRBJ1-5 | . | TRBV20-1 | many | TGCAGTGCTATGAATAGCAATCAGCCCCAGCATTTT | CSAMNSNQPQHF
TRBJ2-7 | . | TRBV28 | many | TGTGCCAGCAGTATACAGGGTTATAAGCAGTACTTC | CASSIQGYKQYF
TRBJ2-7 | . | TRBV6-1 | . | TGTGCCAGCAGTGAACTAGCAGCCCGCTCCTCCTACGAGCAGTACTTC | CASSELAARSSYEQYF
TRBJ2-7 | TRBD1 | TRBV12-3/TRBV12-4 | many | TGTGCCAGCAGGCGGACCGGGACAGGGGACCACGAGCAGTACTTC | CASRRTGTGDHEQYF
TRBJ2-6 | . | TRBV28 | many | TGTGCCAGCCTGGCCCCATCTGGGGCCAACGTCCTGACTTTC | CASLAPSGANVLTF
TRBJ1-5 | . | TRBV6-1 | many | TGTGCCAGCAGTGAATGGGGCGGGGAGATCCGTAGTCAGCCCCAGCATTTT | CASSEWGGEIRSQPQHF
TRBJ2-5 | . | TRBV29-1 | many | TGCAGCGTGGTGGACAGATCCATGGAGACCCAGTACTTC | CSVVDRSMETQYF
TRBJ2-7 | . | TRBV12-3/TRBV12-4 | . | TGTGCCAGCAGCGACAGGCTTTTCTCCTACGAGCAGTACTTC | CASSDRLFSYEQYF
TRBJ1-3 | . | TRBV12-3/TRBV12-4 | . | TGTGCCAGCCTGATACGTAACTCTGGAAACACCATATATTTT | CASLIRNSGNTIYF
TRBJ2-1 | . | TRBV12-3/TRBV12-4 | . | TGTGCCAGCAGTCCCCAAACCTCGGGGAATGAGCAGTTCTTC | CASSPQTSGNEQFF
TRBJ1-1 | . | TRBV11-2 | . | TGTGCCAGCAGCGCTCAGGGGATGAACACTGAAGCTTTCTTT | CASSAQGMNTEAFF
TRBJ2-2 | TRBD1 | TRBV2 | few | TGTGCCAGCAGTGAAGCGTCCAGGGGGCCCGGGGAGCTGTTTTTT | CASSEASRGPGELFF
TRBJ1-2 | TRBD1 | TRBV29-1 | few | TGCAGCGTTGGACAGGGGGCGGATAAGGATGGCTACACCTTC | CSVGQGADKDGYTF
TRBJ2-7 | TRBD2 | TRBV28 | many | TGTGCCAGCAGCTATGGGGGGACTAGCGGGAGTCGGGTGCAGTACTTC | CASSYGGTSGSRVQYF
TRBJ1-3 | . | TRBV4-1 | . | TGCGCCAGCAGCCAAGAGCCACAAGCTGGAAACACCATATATTTT | CASSQEPQAGNTIYF
TRBJ1-3 | TRBD1 | TRBV28 | many | TGTGCCAGCAGTATACAGGGGGCGCGTGGAAACACCATATATTTT | CASSIQGARGNTIYF
TRBJ2-4 | TRBD2 | TRBV11-2 | many | TGTGCCAGCAGATCCGGGGAGGGACTAGCGGTAGCCAAAAACATTAAGTACTTC | CASRSGEGLAVAKNIKYF
TRBJ1-2 | . | TRBV6-1 | many | TGTGCCAGCAGTGAAACAAAGGGTTCAGACTATGGCTACACCTTC | CASSETKGSDYGYTF
TRBJ2-7 | TRBD2 | TRBV9 | many | TGTGCCAGCAGCCCCGGGTATGGACTAGCGGGGACCTACGAGCAGTACTTC | CASSPGYGLAGTYEQYF
TRBJ2-5 | TRBD2 | TRBV9 | many | TGTGCCAGCAGCCCACAAGGCGGGAGAACTCTCGAGACCCAGTACTTC | CASSPQGGRTLETQYF
TRBJ1-1 | TRBD1 | TRBV27 | . | TGTGCCAGCAGTTTTTGGTCGACAGGGGCGAACACTGAAGCTTTCTTT | CASSFWSTGANTEAFF
TRBJ1-2 | TRBD1 | TRBV12-3/TRBV12-4 | many | TGTGCCAGCACCACGGGACAGGGGATCGCTGGCCACACCTTC | CASTTGQGIAGHTF
TRBJ1-1 | . | TRBV15 | many | TGTGCCGCCAAGGGCGGGGGGAACACTGAAGCTTTCTTT | CAAKGGGNTEAFF
TRBJ2-7 | TRBD2 | TRBV20-1 | many | TGCAGTGCTTCAGGACTAGCGGCCGAGCAGTACTTC | CSASGLAAEQYF
TRBJ1-1 | TRBD1 | TRBV3-1 | few | TGTGCCAGCAGCCAGTACGACAGGGGAACTGAAGCTTTCTTT | CASSQYDRGTEAFF
TRBJ1-2 | . | TRBV7-2 | . | TGTGCCAGCAGCTTCACAGCGGGGGGCCATTATGGCTACACCTTC | CASSFTAGGHYGYTF
TRBJ1-2 | . | TRBV7-9 | many | TGTGCCAGCAGCTACCTGACGGACTATGGCTACACCTTC | CASSYLTDYGYTF
TRBJ2-7 | . | TRBV30 | . | TGTGCCTGGAGTCCCCTAAGGAGGTACGAGCAGTACTTC | CAWSPLRRYEQYF
TRBJ1-2 | . | TRBV7-9 | many | TGTGCCAGCAGCTCGGCAGTGCCTAACTATGGCTACACCTTC | CASSSAVPNYGYTF
TRBJ2-7 | TRBD1 | TRBV6-2/TRBV6-3 | many | TGTGCCAGCAGACCAAGCGACAGGGGGCGCGAGCAGTACTTC | CASRPSDRGREQYF
TRBJ2-7 | . | TRBV7-2 | many | TGTGCCAGCAGCTTAGTTTCCGGGACTGCCACCTACGAGCAGTACTTC | CASSLVSGTATYEQYF
TRBJ2-2 | . | TRBV6-1 | many | TGTGCCAGCAGCCAGCCCGCGGGATGGACCGGGGAGCTGTTTTTT | CASSQPAGWTGELFF
TRBJ2-7 | TRBD2 | TRBV4-2 | many | TGTGCCAGCAGCCAAGATGAGTCGGGAGGGCCGAGCTACGAGCAGTACTTC | CASSQDESGGPSYEQYF
TRBJ2-7 | . | TRBV29-1 | many | TGCAGCGTTGGCGAGGGATTAGTCGGCGAGCAGTACTTC | CSVGEGLVGEQYF
TRBJ1-1 | . | TRBV6-5 | many | TGTGCCAGCAGTCACCCTGGCAGGGGCACTGAAGCTTTCTTT | CASSHPGRGTEAFF
TRBJ2-5 | TRBD2 | TRBV20-1 | many | TGCAGTGCTGCGGTAGCGGGAGGTCGGGGGGAGACCCAGTACTTC | CSAAVAGGRGETQYF
TRBJ2-4 | . | TRBV27 | many | TGTGCCAGCAGTTCTGGCAGGGAAAACATTCAGTACTTC | CASSSGRENIQYF
TRBJ1-5 | . | TRBV28 | many | TGTGCCAGCAGTTCCTATCGACAGAGACATCAGCCCCAGCATTTT | CASSSYRQRHQPQHF
TRBJ1-5 | . | TRBV20-1 | many | TGCAGTGCTCCCCAGGGAAATAGCAATCAGCCCCAGCATTTT | CSAPQGNSNQPQHF
TRBJ2-2 | . | TRBV6-2/TRBV6-3 | many | TGTGCCAGCAGTCCTTTGCAGGGGATCGGGGAGCTGTTTTTT | CASSPLQGIGELFF
TRBJ2-5 | . | TRBV28 | many | TGTGCCAGCAGTTCAATCGTACAGACCCAGTACTTC | CASSSIVQTQYF
TRBJ2-4 | . | TRBV18 | many | TGTGCCAGCTCACCAGAGTCTAGGTGGGCCAAAAACATTCAGTACTTC | CASSPESRWAKNIQYF
TRBJ1-2 | . | TRBV6-8 | . | TGTGCCAGCAGTTATCGGGCAGGTAACTATGGCTACACCTTC | CASSYRAGNYGYTF